This TCR beta chain comes out of a study of shared clonotypes between healthy human individuals (dated by TCRdb to 2018 to 2021). Context from the whole study: Three men and two women, aged 18 to 49 years, made up the cohort. For each donor, CD4 naive and CD4 memory were each run on three plates, CD8 naive on two plates, and CD8 memory on one plate. To estimate repertoire size and how much clonotype sharing occurs between individuals, the study deeply sequenced the blood TCR repertoires of several healthy adults. To increase sequencing depth and limit assay-specific biases, different laboratories used diverse techniques to prepare libraries and sequence TCR repertoires. Per donor, leukapheresis produced somewhere between about 0.94 and 9 billion PBMCs. Paper-wide results and their limitations: Incomplete sequencing was indicated by rarefaction of sorted-subset datasets, despite the large sequencing depth. Based on pairwise subsampling, the degree of clonotype sharing among donors was expected to be affected by sequencing depth. The small number of donors limited the genetic and exposure-history diversity represented. Larger estimated clonotype richness was generally found for naive subsets than for memory subsets. About 5% of naive CD4, more than 3% of naive CD8, around 2.3% of memory CD4, and approximately 0.4% of memory CD8 clonotypes were shared across a few donors. Clonotypes shared by all four sorted-subset donors showed higher generation probabilities than non-shared clonotypes. Sampling was restricted to blood, and TCR repertoires in tissues likely differ from the TCR repertoires found in blood.

Notes on this clone: This clone's antigen is unknown. No much larger clone is present one base from it, and per-base qualities are unavailable.

V lost 5 bases and J lost 1 base; the stretch between them is 9 bases long. CDR1 SEHNR and CDR2 FQNEAQ were looked up in the germline V gene (reference sequence). There are 14 amino acids in the CDR3, from cysteine to phenylalanine inclusive. Only the CDR3 DNA is retained, 42 bases long and in frame from the first base. CD8 naive samples were obtained by positive selection for CCR7 among CD45RO-negative cells, yielding a CD45RA+CCR7+ population from which TemRA cells were excluded. Donors were healthy HIV-negative adults with no recently reported acute infections or vaccinations. Every donor was a Caucasian adult residing in Nashville, Tennessee, USA. After blood collection by leukapheresis, PBMCs were isolated using Ficoll-Histopaque density gradient centrifugation and then cryopreserved in the vapor phase of liquid nitrogen. Purity and quantity of every magnetically sorted T cell population were checked by analytical flow cytometry. From each sorted fraction, genomic DNA was isolated and quantified by UV absorbance on a Nanodrop 2000c.

Using the deep immunoSEQ assay, TCR CDR3 regions were amplified from genomic DNA by multiplex PCR. Extracted genomic DNA from each cell subset was spread evenly across all wells of several immunoSEQ 96-well plates, with each plate serving as a replicate. For sorted subsets, approximately 190 ng genomic DNA, equal to tens of thousands of T cell genomes, was loaded into each replicate PCR. Purified libraries were measured with a Qubit 3.0 fluorometer, size-checked on a Bioanalyzer 2100, and measured again with the KAPA Library Quantification kit. Each immunoSEQ 96-well plate was sequenced on its own single-read 150-cycle Illumina NextSeq 550 flow cell. The paper's data handling went like this. The immunoSEQ output contained only junctional sequences without quality scores, so filtering could not match that applied to full-length reads. To assign V/J genes and CDR3, sequences were annotated using PyIR, a Python wrapper for IgBLAST v1.9, with IMGT germline references. Any read was removed if the V/J assignment was weak (E-value above 1e-6), the CDR3 was missing, or the read contained stop codons, out-of-frame junctions, or ambiguous translated residues. A V3J clonotype was defined by an identical inferred V gene, J gene, and CDR3 amino acid sequence. Percentage overlap between repertoires was computed as shared unique clonotypes divided by the size of the smaller repertoire. RTK rarefaction, the Chao1 estimator, and Recon v2.1 estimates of unobserved clonotypes were used to assess repertoire richness. OLGA was used to compute generation probabilities for all TCRbeta clonotypes that the gDNA method yielded from several donors. Entries here come from immuneACCESS through TCRdb and include only in-frame sequences with V and J called. Some clones fail to appear in such tables; in the studies checked, an unresolved V gene covers under half of the shortfall, and the cause of the remainder is unknown. The DNA gave D and trimming, while V, J and clone size come from that table. The table for this sample lists around 600,000 clones; 95% to 98% of them were counted only once. The ten largest account for around 0.3% of the sample.

The TCR was taken from a man aged 30 to 39 in good health. Sample: naive CD8+ T cells sorted from blood. The intended sense of this specimen's cell subset or site label: CD45RA+CCR7+. The chain employs TRBV7-9 and TRBJ2-1; the D gene is unclear. The encoded CDR3 is CASSHRSSYNEQFF. The DNA sequence is as follows: TGTGCCAGCAGCCACAGAAGTTCCTACAATGAGCAGTTCTTC.